This TCR beta chain stems from a study of blood T cell repertoires in COVID-19. Study-level information: The United States, Italy and Spain supplied acute and convalescent COVID-19 samples.

In the original processing: The authors estimated nucleated cell counts from reference gene primer amplification. Using immunoSEQ multiplex PCR, the repertoire was profiled, and TCRdb retains in-frame clones only, with some absent. V and J calls and clone size are copied from that table; D and trimming were computed from the DNA. The table lists 100,000 to 150,000 clones, almost 70% of them singletons. The CDR3 runs 11 residues. The germline V gene encodes CDR1 MGHDK and CDR2 SYGVNS. The V gene lost 2 bases and the J gene lost 11 bases, with 9 bases spanning the gap. The chain joins TRBV25-1 to TRBJ2-5; D is unresolved. This clonotype originated in a woman aged 70 to 79 with acute or convalescent COVID-19. The sequenced material came from peripheral blood. CDR3 DNA: TGTGCCAGCAGTGAAAATCGAGGACAGTACTTC. Its protein product is CASSENRGQYF. The complete variable domain, with remaining parts taken from reference TRBV25-1 and TRBJ2-5, reads EADIYQTPRYLVIGTGKKITLECSQTMGHDKMYWYQQDPGMELHLIHYSYGVNSTEKGDLSSESTVSRIRTEHFPLTLESARPSHTSQYLCASSENRGQYFGPGTRLLVL.